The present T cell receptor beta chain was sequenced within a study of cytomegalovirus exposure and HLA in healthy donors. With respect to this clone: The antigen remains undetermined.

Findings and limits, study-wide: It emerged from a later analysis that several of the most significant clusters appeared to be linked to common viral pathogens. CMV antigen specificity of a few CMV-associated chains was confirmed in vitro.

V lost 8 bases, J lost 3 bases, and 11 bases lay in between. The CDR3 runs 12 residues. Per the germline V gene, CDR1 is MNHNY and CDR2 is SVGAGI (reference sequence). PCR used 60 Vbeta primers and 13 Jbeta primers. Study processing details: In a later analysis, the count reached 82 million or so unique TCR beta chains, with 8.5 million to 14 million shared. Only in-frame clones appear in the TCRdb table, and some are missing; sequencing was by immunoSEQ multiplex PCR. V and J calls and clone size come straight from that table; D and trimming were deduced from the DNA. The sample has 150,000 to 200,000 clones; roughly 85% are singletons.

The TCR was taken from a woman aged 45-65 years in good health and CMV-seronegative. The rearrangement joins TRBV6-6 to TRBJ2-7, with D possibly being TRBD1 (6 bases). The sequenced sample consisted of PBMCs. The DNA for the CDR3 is TGTGCCAGCCGGGACACAGGCTACGAGCAGTACTTC. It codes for CASRDTGYEQYF.